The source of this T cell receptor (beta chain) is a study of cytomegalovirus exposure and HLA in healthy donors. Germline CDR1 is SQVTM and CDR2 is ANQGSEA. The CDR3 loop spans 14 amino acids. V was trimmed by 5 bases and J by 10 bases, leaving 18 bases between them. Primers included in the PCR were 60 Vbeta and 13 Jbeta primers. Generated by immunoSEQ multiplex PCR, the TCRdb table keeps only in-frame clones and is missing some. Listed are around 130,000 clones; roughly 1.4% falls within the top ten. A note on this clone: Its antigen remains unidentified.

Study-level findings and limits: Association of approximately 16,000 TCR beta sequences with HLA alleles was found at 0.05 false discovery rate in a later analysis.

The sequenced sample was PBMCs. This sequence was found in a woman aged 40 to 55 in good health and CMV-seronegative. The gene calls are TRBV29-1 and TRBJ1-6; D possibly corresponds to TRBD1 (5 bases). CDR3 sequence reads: CSVRWGGENSPLHF. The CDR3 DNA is TGCAGCGTTAGGTGGGGGGGTGAAAACTCACCCCTCCACTTT.